This T cell receptor beta chain comes out of a study of blood T cell repertoires in COVID-19. The overall study: The samples span acute and convalescent COVID-19 from the United States, Italy and Spain. The cDNA or gDNA used as material had been derived from T cells, B-cell-depleted T cells, or PBMCs.

Germline V gene sequence: CDR1 SGHRS, CDR2 YFSETQ. Trimming removed 0 bases at V and 5 bases at J, with 11 bases between. The CDR3 consists of 14 residues. Per the original methods: Amplification with reference gene primers provided the estimates of nucleated cell counts. Method: immunoSEQ multiplex PCR; TCRdb's copy keeps in-frame clones and lacks some. V and J calls and clone size are given by that table; D and trimming were obtained from the DNA. The sample consists of about 190,000 clones, 70% to 85% of them appearing once. The chain has TRBV5-1 and TRBJ1-2; D call uncertain. The sample consisted of peripheral blood. The sequence was collected from a man aged 45-65 years who had recovered from COVID-19. CDR3 coding DNA: TGCGCCAGCAGCTTGGAGGACTTAGCTTATGGCTACACCTTC. Translation: CASSLEDLAYGYTF.